Given below is one T cell receptor beta chain in context. Germline V gene sequence: CDR1 SGHRS, CDR2 YFSETQ. The junction had 7 bases not matched to a gene; V was cut back by 4 bases and J by 4 bases. This CDR3 is built from 15 residues. RNA in amounts of about 0.5 to 1 ug was reverse transcribed with random hexamers. Each CDR3 protein gets one entry after TCRdb re-called the immunoSEQ multiplex PCR reads with MiXCR. The sample holds about 150,000 distinct CDR3 sequences, 95% seen once. The data are from a study of CD8 T cells in Susac syndrome. The source material was CD4+ T cells from PBMCs. The clonotype comes from a human donor with Susac syndrome. The gene calls are TRBV5-1 and TRBJ1-1; 10 bases agree with TRBD1. The CDR3 loop is CASSPRQGAGTEAFF. DNA for the CDR3: TGCGCCAGCAGCCCGAGACAGGGGGCAGGCACTGAAGCTTTCTTT.